These 31 T cell receptor beta chains share one sample of origin, sequenced in a study of CD8 T cells in Susac syndrome. Random hexamers served to reverse transcribe roughly 0.5 to 1 ug RNA. TCRdb re-analysed the immunoSEQ multiplex PCR reads in MiXCR, keeping a single row per CDR3 protein. The repertoire holds approximately 79,000 distinct CDR3 sequences, with 93% as singletons. The sample taken for sequencing was CD8+ T cells from PBMCs. Every receptor here comes from a human donor with Susac syndrome.

In its sample, this clonotype was seen once. The chain joins TRBV6-1 to TRBJ2-5; the match to TRBD1 covers 7 bases. The V and J ends lost 7 bases and 0 bases, in that order; junction bases with no gene match: 11. This CDR3 is 16 amino acids long. Germline CDR1 MNHNS, CDR2 SASEGT. CDR3 nucleotide sequence: TGTGCCAGCACCCGACTAAAACAGGGGTACCAAGAGACCCAGTACTTC. It specifies CASTRLKQGYQETQYF.

J is TRBJ1-2 and V is TRBV5-4; perhaps TRBD1 as D (5 bases). The CDR3 extends over 13 amino acids. CDR1 and CDR2 from the germline V gene are SGHNT and YYREEE (reference sequence). Trimming stripped 2 bases from V and 8 bases from J, with 13 bases between. The CDR3 DNA sequence: TGTGCCAGCAGCTTAGGAGGGGCCAAGGGCTACACCTTC. This translates into CASSLGGAKGYTF.

V usage is TRBV20-1 and J usage is TRBJ2-7, with TRBD1 as a possible D gene (5 bases). Trimming pared 1 base from V and 2 bases from J, leaving 12 bases between. The CDR3 loop spans 14 amino acids. From germline, CDR1 is DFQATT and CDR2 SNEGSKA (reference sequence). CDR3 sequence (DNA): TGCAGTGCTAGAGGGGGCGAGCTACCCTACGAGCAGTACTTC. This codes for CSARGGELPYEQYF.

V usage is TRBV3-1 and J usage is TRBJ2-1, with 8 positions matching TRBD2. Looked up from germline, CDR1 is LGHDT and CDR2 is YNNKEL (reference sequence). Trimming cost V 0 bases and J 5 bases; bases outside gene matches: 6. This CDR3 has 16 residues. Written as DNA, the CDR3 is TGTGCCAGCAGCCAAGAGGGCAGCGGGAGCGACAATGAGCAGTTCTTC. Its protein product is CASSQEGSGSDNEQFF.

V and J are TRBV18 and TRBJ1-2; D is unclear. Trimming cost V 3 bases and J 4 bases, with 15 bases left between them. The CDR3 is 15 amino acids. Germline V gives CDR1 KGHSH, CDR2 LQKENI. CDR3 sequence reads: CASSPTSPPGYGYTF. The CDR3 DNA follows: TGTGCCAGCTCACCCACCTCCCCGCCGGGCTATGGCTACACCTTC.

This chain connects TRBV2 to TRBJ1-1; no firm D call. CDR3 length: 11 amino acids. Germline V CDR1 and CDR2: SNHLY, FYNNEI. V lost 6 bases and J 5 bases, leaving 7 bases between the germline ends. The CDR3 coding sequence is TGTGCCAGCAGACCCATTACTGAAGCTTTCTTT. Translating it yields CASRPITEAFF.

The chain combines TRBV29-1 with TRBJ2-3, with D possibly being TRBD1 or TRBD2 (5 bases each). Germline CDR1 and CDR2: SQVTM and ANQGSEA. Trimming stripped 7 bases from V and 0 bases from J, with 14 bases between. This CDR3 has 14 residues. The CDR3 nucleotides read TGCAGCGGCAAGCGGCCAGGGAGCACAGATACGCAGTATTTT. Translated, it gives CSGKRPGSTDTQYF.

The rearrangement uses TRBV7-9 and TRBJ1-2; 7 nucleotides match TRBD1. The germline V gene encodes CDR1 SEHNR and CDR2 FQNEAQ (reference sequence). The CDR3 sequence is 14 residues long. Losses at the gene ends were 5 bases for V and 3 bases for J; bases not matched to a gene: 6. The chain's CDR3 is CASSARDSHYGYTF. In DNA form, the CDR3 reads TGTGCCAGCAGCGCTCGGGACAGCCACTATGGCTACACCTTC.

The chain couples TRBV7-3 to TRBJ1-2; 10 positions agree with TRBD1. V shed 2 bases, J shed 8 bases, and the junction held 5 bases outside the gene matches. The germline gives CDR1 SGHTA, CDR2 FQGTGA. The CDR3 is 14 residues long. CDR3 protein: CASSLYGTGVGYTF. In nucleotides, the CDR3 is TGTGCCAGCAGCTTATATGGGACAGGGGTCGGCTACACCTTC.

The CDR3 loop is CASSPHSGEGDNEQFF. Here the CDR3 DNA reads TGCGCCAGCAGCCCTCATAGCGGGGAGGGGGACAATGAGCAGTTCTTC. The chain has TRBV4-3 and TRBJ2-1, with 8 nucleotides matching TRBD2. J lost 5 bases, V lost 4 bases, and 10 bases had no gene match. CDR3 length: 16 residues. CDR1 is LGHNA and CDR2 is YSLEER in the germline V gene.

The chain combines TRBV5-4 with TRBJ1-2, with D unclear. The CDR3 has 11 amino acids. Germline V gene lookup returns CDR1 SGHNT and CDR2 YYREEE (reference sequence). V shed 2 bases and J shed 7 bases, with 6 bases lying between them. Here the CDR3 reads CASSFGSGYTF. The DNA of the CDR3 is TGTGCCAGCAGCTTTGGGTCTGGCTACACCTTC.

This clonotype has a single count. This chain connects TRBV6-1 to TRBJ1-5, with TRBD1 matching over 7 bases. The CDR3 is 15 residues long. The V segment lost 2 bases and the J segment 5 bases; nucleotides outside the gene matches: 6. The germline CDR1 and CDR2 sequences are MNHNS and SASEGT. The DNA of the CDR3 is TGTGCCAGCAGTGAACAACAGGGGTCCGATCAGCCCCAGCATTTT. Translation gives CASSEQQGSDQPQHF.

This clonotype was found once. In DNA form, the CDR3 reads TGTGCCAGCAGGGGGGCCGGGATCTACAATGAGCAGTTCTTC. Translation: CASRGAGIYNEQFF. The genes are TRBV2 and TRBJ2-1, with a tentative D call TRBD1 (6 bases). The CDR3 extends over 14 amino acids. Germline V gene lookup returns CDR1 SNHLY and CDR2 FYNNEI. The ends were cut back, 6 bases at V and 3 bases at J, with 12 bases in the middle.

The genes are TRBV7-2 and TRBJ1-1; 7 positions agree with TRBD1. This CDR3 has 14 amino acids. J gave up 8 bases and V 5 bases, and 11 bases lay outside the gene matches. Germline V gene sequence: CDR1 SGHTA, CDR2 FQGNSA. Here the CDR3 reads CASSQTGPYLEAFF. In nucleotides, the CDR3 is TGTGCCAGCAGCCAGACAGGGCCCTATCTAGAAGCTTTCTTT.

The chain employs TRBV5-1 and TRBJ2-7, with TRBD2 as a possible D gene (7 bases). The CDR3 contains 15 residues. Trimming took 0 bases from V and 4 from J, leaving 14 bases between them. Germline V CDR1 and CDR2: SGHRS, YFSETQ. The CDR3 bases are TGCGCCAGCAGCTTGGCCCCGGGGGGCCTTTACGAGCAGTACTTC. Its protein is CASSLAPGGLYEQYF.

The J gene is TRBJ2-7, the V gene TRBV5-1, with D perhaps TRBD1 (8 bases). Germline CDR1 reads SGHRS; CDR2 reads YFSETQ. CDR3 size: 15 residues. The germline V and J ends were trimmed by 4 bases and 1 base, with 15 bases remaining between them. The CDR3 nucleotides read TGCGCCAGCAGCCCCGGACAGGGAGGGTCCTACGAGCAGTACTTC. As protein: CASSPGQGGSYEQYF.

The chain employs TRBV27 and TRBJ2-1; the D gene is possibly TRBD1 (6 bases). V was cut by 3 bases and J by 6 bases, with 12 bases left in between. The germline gives CDR1 MNHEY, CDR2 SMNVEV (reference sequence). The CDR3 loop spans 14 amino acids. The chain's CDR3 is CASSFQGLTNEQFF. The CDR3 DNA sequence: TGTGCCAGCAGTTTTCAGGGGCTCACCAATGAGCAGTTCTTC.

The rearrangement links TRBV7-9 to TRBJ2-1; TRBD1 matches at 7 bases. V shed 2 bases, J shed 0 bases, and the junction held 1 base outside the gene matches. CDR1 is SEHNR and CDR2 is FQNEAQ in the germline V gene (reference sequence). This CDR3 is 15 amino acids long. In nucleotides, the CDR3 is TGTGCCAGCAGCTTACGACAGGGCTCCTACAATGAGCAGTTCTTC. Translating it yields CASSLRQGSYNEQFF.

The CDR3 region has the DNA TGTGCCAGCAGTTACCTCGTCCGGGCTCCGGAGTATGGCTACACCTTC. The encoded protein is CASSYLVRAPEYGYTF. The chain joins TRBV6-5 to TRBJ1-2; the D is unclear. V lost 2 bases and J 5 bases, leaving 18 bases between the germline ends. Germline V lookup: CDR1 MNHEY, CDR2 SVGAGI. The CDR3 totals 16 residues.

This clonotype was counted once. The rearrangement joins TRBV29-1 to TRBJ2-1, with a tentative D call TRBD1 (5 bases). There are 11 residues in the CDR3. V was shortened by 4 bases and J by 10 bases, with 11 bases between the two germline ends. CDR1 and CDR2 (germline): SQVTM, ANQGSEA. CDR3 protein: CSVAQVSEQFF. The CDR3, as DNA: TGCAGCGTTGCACAGGTGTCAGAGCAGTTCTTC.

The rearrangement joins TRBV3-1 to TRBJ2-3; D tentatively reads TRBD1 or TRBD2 (6 bases each). Trimming stripped 1 base from V and 2 bases from J, with 13 bases between. There are 16 residues in the CDR3. Per the germline V gene, CDR1 is LGHDT and CDR2 is YNNKEL (reference sequence). CDR3 region: CASSQGGASATDTQYF. The CDR3 nucleotides are TGTGCCAGCAGCCAAGGGGGGGCGTCGGCCACAGATACGCAGTATTTT.

J is TRBJ2-3 and V is TRBV27, with 8 bases lining up with TRBD2. The CDR3 consists of 15 residues. With V trimmed by 3 bases and J by 6 bases, 8 bases remained unmatched. The germline gives CDR1 MNHEY, CDR2 SMNVEV (reference sequence). CDR3 protein: CASSLSGGHPDTQYF. CDR3 nucleotide sequence: TGTGCCAGCAGTTTGAGCGGGGGCCATCCGGATACGCAGTATTTT.

This chain joins TRBV19 and TRBJ1-2, with TRBD1 matching over 11 bases. This CDR3 spans 15 amino acids. Unmatched junction bases numbered 7, after V lost 7 bases and J lost 3 bases. Germline-derived CDR1 and CDR2 are LNHDA and SQIVND (reference sequence). The CDR3 region has the DNA TGTGCCAGTACTCCAGGGACAGGGGGTGACTATGGCTACACCTTC. This sequence encodes CASTPGTGGDYGYTF.

The gene calls are TRBV12-3 or TRBV12-4 and TRBJ2-1; 8 nucleotides match TRBD2. This CDR3 is 15 amino acids long. The J segment lost 5 bases and the V segment lost 6 bases, leaving 9 bases of the junction unmatched. CDR3 coding DNA: TGTGCCAGCAGCTCCCCAGCGGGAGTTGACAATGAGCAGTTCTTC. The encoded protein is CASSSPAGVDNEQFF.

The V call is TRBV6-2 or TRBV6-3, the J call TRBJ2-2, with D perhaps TRBD2 (6 bases). Germline loops: CDR1 MNHEY, CDR2 SVGEGT. This CDR3 is built from 17 residues. Trimming pared 2 bases from V and 1 base from J, leaving 14 bases between. CDR3 residues: CASSYPSEGQNTGELFF. The CDR3 nucleotides read TGTGCCAGCAGTTACCCTTCGGAGGGCCAGAACACCGGGGAGCTGTTTTTT.

J is TRBJ2-2 and V is TRBV20-1; tentative D call: TRBD1 (5 bases). The V gene's germline CDR1 is DFQATT and CDR2 SNEGSKA (reference sequence). CDR3 size: 14 residues. Trimming took off 0 bases at V and 2 bases at J, with 7 bases between the two ends. The CDR3 loop is CSARDGQNTGELFF. For the CDR3, the DNA is TGCAGTGCTAGAGATGGACAAAACACCGGGGAGCTGTTTTTT.

This chain's CDR3 is CASSLAPGPRRTTYGYTF. CDR3 sequence (DNA): TGCGCCAGCAGCTTGGCCCCGGGACCGCGCAGAACCACCTATGGCTACACCTTC. The rearrangement joins TRBV5-1 to TRBJ1-2, with D tentatively TRBD1 (5 bases). This CDR3 spans 18 amino acids. The V gene lost 0 bases and the J gene lost 4 bases, with 22 bases spanning the gap. Germline V gives CDR1 SGHRS, CDR2 YFSETQ.

The rearrangement uses TRBV5-1 and TRBJ2-4; 9 bases map to TRBD1. The CDR3 is made up of 15 amino acids. CDR1 is SGHRS, CDR2 YFSETQ, per germline. J was trimmed by 6 bases and V by 2 bases; bases with no gene match: 6. This CDR3 is CASSLLPGQGNIQYF. CDR3 sequence (DNA): TGCGCCAGCAGCTTACTACCGGGACAGGGAAACATTCAGTACTTC.

The CDR3 bases are TGTGCCACCAGCAGAGACTCCGGGACTAGCGGGACCTACGAGCAGTACTTC. Protein sequence: CATSRDSGTSGTYEQYF. The V call is TRBV15, the J call TRBJ2-7, with 13 bases identical to TRBD2. The CDR3 totals 17 residues. With 0 bases clipped from V and 2 bases from J, the junction kept 4 bases outside the gene matches. Germline-derived CDR1 and CDR2 are LNHNV and YYDKDF (reference sequence).

V usage is TRBV20-1 and J usage is TRBJ2-1; 15 bases agree with TRBD2. This CDR3 is built from 14 residues. Trimming at V came to 4 bases and at J to 8 bases, leaving 3 bases not matched to a gene. In germline, CDR1 is DFQATT, CDR2 SNEGSKA (reference sequence). CDR3 sequence: CSATGLAGGDEQFF. The CDR3 DNA reads TGCAGTGCTACCGGACTAGCGGGAGGGGATGAGCAGTTCTTC.

The rearrangement links TRBV29-1 to TRBJ1-4; D is undetermined. The V end lost 7 bases, the J end lost 4 bases, and 7 bases lay between the germline ends. The CDR3 has 11 residues. CDR1 and CDR2 from the germline V gene are SQVTM and ANQGSEA. The CDR3 DNA reads as TGCAGCGCCAGGAATAATGAAAAACTGTTTTTT. Its protein is CSARNNEKLFF.